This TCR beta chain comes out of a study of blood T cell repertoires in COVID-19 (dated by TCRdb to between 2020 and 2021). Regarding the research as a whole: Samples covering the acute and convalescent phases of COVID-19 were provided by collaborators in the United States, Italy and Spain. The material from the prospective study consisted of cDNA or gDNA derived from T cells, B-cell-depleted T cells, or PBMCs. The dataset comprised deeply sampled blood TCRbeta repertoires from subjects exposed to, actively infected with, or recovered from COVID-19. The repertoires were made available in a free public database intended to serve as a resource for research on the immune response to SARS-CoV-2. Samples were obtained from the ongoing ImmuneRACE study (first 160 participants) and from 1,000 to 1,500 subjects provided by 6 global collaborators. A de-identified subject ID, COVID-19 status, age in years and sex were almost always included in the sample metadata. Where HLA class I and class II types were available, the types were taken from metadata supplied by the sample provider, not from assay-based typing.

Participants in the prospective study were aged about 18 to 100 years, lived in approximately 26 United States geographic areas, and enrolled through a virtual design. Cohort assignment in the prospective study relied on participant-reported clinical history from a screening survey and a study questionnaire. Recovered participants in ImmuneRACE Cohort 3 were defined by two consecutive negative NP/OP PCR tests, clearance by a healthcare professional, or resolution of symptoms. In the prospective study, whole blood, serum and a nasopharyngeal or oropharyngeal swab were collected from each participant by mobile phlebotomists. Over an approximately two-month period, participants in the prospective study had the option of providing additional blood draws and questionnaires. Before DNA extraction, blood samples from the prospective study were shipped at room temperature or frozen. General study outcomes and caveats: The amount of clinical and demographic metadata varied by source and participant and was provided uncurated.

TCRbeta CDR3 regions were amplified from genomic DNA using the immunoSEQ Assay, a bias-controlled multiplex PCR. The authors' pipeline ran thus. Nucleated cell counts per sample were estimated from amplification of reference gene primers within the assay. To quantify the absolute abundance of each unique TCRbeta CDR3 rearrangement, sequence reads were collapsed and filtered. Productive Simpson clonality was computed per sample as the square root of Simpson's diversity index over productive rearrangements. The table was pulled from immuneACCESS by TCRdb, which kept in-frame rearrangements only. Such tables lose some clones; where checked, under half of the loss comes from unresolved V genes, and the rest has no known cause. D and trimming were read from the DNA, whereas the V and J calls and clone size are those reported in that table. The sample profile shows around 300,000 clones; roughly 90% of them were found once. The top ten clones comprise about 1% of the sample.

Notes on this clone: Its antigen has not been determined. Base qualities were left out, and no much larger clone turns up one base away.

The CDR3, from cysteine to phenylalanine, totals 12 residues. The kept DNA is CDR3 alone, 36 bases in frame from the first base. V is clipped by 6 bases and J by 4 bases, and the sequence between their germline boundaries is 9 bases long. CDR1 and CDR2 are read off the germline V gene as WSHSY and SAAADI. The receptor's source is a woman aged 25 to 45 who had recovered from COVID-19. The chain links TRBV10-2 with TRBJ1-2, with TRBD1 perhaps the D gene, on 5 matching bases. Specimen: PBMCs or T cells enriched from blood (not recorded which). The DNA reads TGCGCCAGCAGCCAGGGTGGCTATGGCTACACCTTC. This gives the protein CASSQGGYGYTF.